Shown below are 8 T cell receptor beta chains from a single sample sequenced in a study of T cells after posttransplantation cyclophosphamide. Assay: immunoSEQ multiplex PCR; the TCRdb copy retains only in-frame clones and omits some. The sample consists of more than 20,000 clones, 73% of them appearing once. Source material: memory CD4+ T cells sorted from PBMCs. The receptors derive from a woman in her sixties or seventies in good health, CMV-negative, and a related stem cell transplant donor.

CDR3 protein: CASSRAGGSSFYEQYF. CDR3 in DNA: TGTGCCAGCAGCCGAGCGGGAGGGTCTTCCTTCTACGAGCAGTACTTC. J is TRBJ2-7 and V is TRBV4-2; 10 nucleotides agree with TRBD2. Germline assignment: CDR1 LGHNA and CDR2 YNFKEQ. The CDR3 runs to 16 residues. Trimming took 4 bases from V and 3 from J; bases not matched to a gene: 9.

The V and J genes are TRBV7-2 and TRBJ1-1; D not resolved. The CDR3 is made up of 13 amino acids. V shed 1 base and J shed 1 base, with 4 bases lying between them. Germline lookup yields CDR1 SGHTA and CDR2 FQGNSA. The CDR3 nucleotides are TGTGCCAGCAGCTTAGTAGCGAACACTGAAGCTTTCTTT. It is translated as CASSLVANTEAFF. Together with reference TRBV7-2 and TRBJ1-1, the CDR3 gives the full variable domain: GAGVSQSPSNKVTEKGKDVELRCDPISGHTALYWYRQSLGQGLEFLIYFQGNSAPDKSGLPSDRFSAERTGGSVSTLTIQRTQQEDSAVYLCASSLVANTEAFFGQGTRLTVV.

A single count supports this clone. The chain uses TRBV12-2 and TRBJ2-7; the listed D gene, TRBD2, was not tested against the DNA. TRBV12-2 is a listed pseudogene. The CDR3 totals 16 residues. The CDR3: CASRLAVRDSGGEQYF. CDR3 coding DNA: TGTGCAAGTCGCTTAGCGGTAAGGGACAGCGGGGGCGAGCAGTACTTC.

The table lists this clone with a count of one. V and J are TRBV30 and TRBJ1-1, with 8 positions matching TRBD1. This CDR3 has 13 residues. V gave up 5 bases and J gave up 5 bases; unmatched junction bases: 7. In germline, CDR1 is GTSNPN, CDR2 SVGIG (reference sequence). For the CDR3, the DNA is TGTGCCTGGCGGTGGACAGGGAGTACTGAAGCTTTCTTT. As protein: CAWRWTGSTEAFF.

The CDR3 is CASSLSGGRANEQFF. The CDR3 bases are TGTGCCAGCAGCTTGAGTGGCGGGAGGGCCAATGAGCAGTTCTTC. J is TRBJ2-1 and V is TRBV5-6, with 9 nucleotides matching TRBD2. Germline lookup yields CDR1 SGHDT and CDR2 YYEEEE. This CDR3 region has 15 residues. The V and J ends lost 1 base and 6 bases, in that order; junction bases with no gene match: 5.

CDR3 region: CASSKVQGFGTGELFF. CDR3 DNA: TGTGCCAGCAGTAAAGTACAGGGTTTTGGCACCGGGGAGCTGTTTTTT. The chain links TRBV6-1 to TRBJ2-2, with D maybe TRBD1 (6 bases). Germline CDR1 MNHNS, CDR2 SASEGT. The V gene lost 5 bases and the J gene lost 4 bases, with 17 bases spanning the gap. The CDR3 length is 16 residues.

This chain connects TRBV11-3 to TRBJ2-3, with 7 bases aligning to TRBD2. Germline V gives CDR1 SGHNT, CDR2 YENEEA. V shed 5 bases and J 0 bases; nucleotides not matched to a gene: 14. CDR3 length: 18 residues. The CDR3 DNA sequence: TGTGCCAGCAGCCTAGGCGAGTCGCTAGCGGTTAGCACAGATACGCAGTATTTT. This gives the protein CASSLGESLAVSTDTQYF.

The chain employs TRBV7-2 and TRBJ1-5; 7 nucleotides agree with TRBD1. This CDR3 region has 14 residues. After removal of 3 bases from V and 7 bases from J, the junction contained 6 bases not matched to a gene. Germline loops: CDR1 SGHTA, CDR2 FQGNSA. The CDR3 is CASSLQGGGQPQHF. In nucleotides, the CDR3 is TGTGCCAGCAGCTTGCAGGGGGGCGGACAGCCCCAGCATTTT.